A single T cell receptor (beta chain) is shown here with its context. This entry is derived from a study of blood T cell repertoires in COVID-19. Data came from immunoSEQ multiplex PCR; TCRdb stores just in-frame clones and leaves some out. The sample lists about 190,000 clones, 84% occurring once. Per the germline V gene, CDR1 is LNHDA and CDR2 is SQIVND (reference sequence). Trimming removed 5 bases from V and 2 bases from J; junction bases left unmatched: 9. The CDR3 loop spans 18 amino acids. J is TRBJ2-5 and V is TRBV19; TRBD2 matches at 15 bases. The specimen was PBMCs or T cells enriched from blood (not recorded which). This clonotype originated in a woman in her thirties who had recovered from COVID-19. CDR3 bases: TGTGCCAGTAGTTCAAGGACTAGCGGGAGGGTCGGGCAAGAGACCCAGTACTTC. Encoded protein: CASSSRTSGRVGQETQYF.